Sequencing of this TCR beta chain was carried out in a study of blood T cell repertoires in COVID-19. Study-level information: Samples taken during acute and convalescent COVID-19 were collected in the United States, Italy and Spain. T cells, B-cell-depleted T cells, or PBMCs supplied cDNA or gDNA.

This CDR3 has 15 residues. From germline, CDR1 is SGHNT and CDR2 YENEEA. After removal of 5 bases from V and 3 bases from J, the junction contained 1 base not matched to a gene. Under the authors' procedure: Amplification of reference gene primers provided the estimated nucleated cell counts. TCRdb's table, derived via immunoSEQ multiplex PCR, lists solely in-frame clones and lacks some. From that table come the V and J calls and clone size; the DNA was used to work out D and trimming. The table records roughly 180,000 clones, approximately 84% of them present only once. In its sample, this clone was seen a few times. In assigning cohorts, the study relied on participant-reported clinical history.

Material for sequencing was PBMCs or T cells enriched from blood (not recorded which). This chain connects TRBV11-3 to TRBJ2-1, with 13 nucleotides matching TRBD2. The TCR originated in a woman aged 40 to 50 with acute COVID-19. As DNA, the CDR3 is TGTGCCAGCAGCCGACTAGCGGGAGGCTACAATGAGCAGTTCTTC. Residues: CASSRLAGGYNEQFF.